This T cell receptor (beta chain) stems from a study of blood T cells in healthy people across ages. Germline loops: CDR1 DFQATT, CDR2 SNEGSKA (reference sequence). CDR3 length: 15 amino acids. This clonotype appeared a few times. Primed by a sample-barcoded 5' primer and a J-beta primer mix, a second PCR proceeded for 7 to 11 cycles. A template-switch adaptor containing 12 random nucleotides labeled each cDNA molecule. TCRdb called the 5' RACE reads again in MiXCR, with one record for every CDR3 protein. Of about a million distinct CDR3 sequences listed, roughly 51% were seen once; the top ten hold over 20%.

The sequenced sample consisted of blood. The sequence derives from a woman aged 60 to 75 in good health. The rearrangement uses TRBV20-1 and TRBJ2-4; 10 positions agree with TRBD2. With the DNA end fitting TRBJ2-7 better, the J assignment may be wrong. CDR3 residues: CSARALAGVPYEQYF. The CDR3 nucleotides are TGCAGTGCTAGAGCCCTAGCGGGAGTCCCCTACGAGCAGTACTTC.